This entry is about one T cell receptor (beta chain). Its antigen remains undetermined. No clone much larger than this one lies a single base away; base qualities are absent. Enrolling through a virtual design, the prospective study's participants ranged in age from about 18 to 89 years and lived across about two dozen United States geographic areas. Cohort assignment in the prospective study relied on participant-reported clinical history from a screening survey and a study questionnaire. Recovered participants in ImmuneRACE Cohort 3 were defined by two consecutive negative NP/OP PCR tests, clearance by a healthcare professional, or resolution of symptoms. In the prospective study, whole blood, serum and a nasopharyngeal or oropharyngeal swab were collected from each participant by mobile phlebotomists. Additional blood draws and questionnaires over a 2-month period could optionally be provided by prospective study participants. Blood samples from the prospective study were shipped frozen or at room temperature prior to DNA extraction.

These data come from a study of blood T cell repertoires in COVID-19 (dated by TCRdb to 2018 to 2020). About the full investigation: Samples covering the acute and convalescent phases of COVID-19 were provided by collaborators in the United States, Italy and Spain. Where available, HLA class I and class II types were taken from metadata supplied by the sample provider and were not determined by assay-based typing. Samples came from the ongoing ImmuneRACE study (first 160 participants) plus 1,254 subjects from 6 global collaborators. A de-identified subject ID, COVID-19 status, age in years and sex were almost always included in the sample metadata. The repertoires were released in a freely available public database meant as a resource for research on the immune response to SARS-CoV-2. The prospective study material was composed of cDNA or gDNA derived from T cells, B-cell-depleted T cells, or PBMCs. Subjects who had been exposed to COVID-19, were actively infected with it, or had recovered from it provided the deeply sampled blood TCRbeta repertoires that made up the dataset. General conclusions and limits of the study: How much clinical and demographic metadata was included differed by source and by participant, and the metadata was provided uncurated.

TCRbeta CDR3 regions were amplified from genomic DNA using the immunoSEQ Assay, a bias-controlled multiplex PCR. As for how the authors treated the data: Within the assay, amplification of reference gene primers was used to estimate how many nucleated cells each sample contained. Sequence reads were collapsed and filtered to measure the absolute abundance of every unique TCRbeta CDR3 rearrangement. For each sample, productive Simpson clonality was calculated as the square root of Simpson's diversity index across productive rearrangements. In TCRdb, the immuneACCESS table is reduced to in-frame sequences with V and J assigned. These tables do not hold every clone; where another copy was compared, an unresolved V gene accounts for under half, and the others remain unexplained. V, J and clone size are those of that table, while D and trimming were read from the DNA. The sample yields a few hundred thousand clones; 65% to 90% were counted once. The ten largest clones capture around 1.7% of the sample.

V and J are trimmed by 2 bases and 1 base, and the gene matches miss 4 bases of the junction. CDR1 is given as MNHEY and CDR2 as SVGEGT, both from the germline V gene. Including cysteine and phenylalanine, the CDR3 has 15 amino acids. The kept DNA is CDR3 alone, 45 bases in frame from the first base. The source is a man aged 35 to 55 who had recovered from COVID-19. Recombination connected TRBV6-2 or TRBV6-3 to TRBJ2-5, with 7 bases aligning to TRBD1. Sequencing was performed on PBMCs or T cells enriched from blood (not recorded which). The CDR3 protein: CASSYAGTAQETQYF. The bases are TGTGCCAGCAGTTACGCCGGGACAGCCCAAGAGACCCAGTACTTC.